The 10 T cell receptor beta chains reported below all come from one sample, sequenced in a study of blood T cells in healthy people across ages (dated by TCRdb to between 2015 and 2016). Library construction relied on 5' RACE. The instrument was an Illumina HiSeq 2500. A second PCR of about 7 to 12 cycles was run with a J-beta primer mix and a sample-barcoded 5' primer. The public sequencing data were trimmed at Q25 with fastp and processed into clonotypes with MiXCR by TCRdb, which kept only in-frame beta chains. Every entry covers one CDR3 protein and lists the most common genes and DNA from its rows. The sample includes roughly 1.4 million distinct CDR3 sequences, with approximately 60% observed a single time. Under 8.5% of the sample is in the top ten clones. Material: blood. The receptors were gathered from a man aged 18 to 35 in good health.

This chain connects TRBV11-1 to TRBJ2-5; possibly TRBD1 for D (5 bases). Germline V gene data show CDR1 as SGHAT and CDR2 as FQDESV (reference sequence). Trimming took off 2 bases at V and 11 bases at J, with 15 bases between the two ends. The CDR3 consists of 13 residues. CDR3 bases: TGTGCCAGCAGCTTATTCGTAGGGGATGAGCAGTACTTC. It encodes CASSLFVGDEQYF.

The V call is TRBV7-2, the J call TRBJ2-3, with 7 bases aligning to TRBD1. Trimming removed 6 bases from V and 0 bases from J; junction bases left unmatched: 12. Germline V CDR1 and CDR2: SGHTA, FQGNSA. The CDR3 sequence is 17 residues long. The CDR3, as DNA: TGTGCCAGCAGGACCGACAGGGTCCGGGCTAGCACAGATACGCAGTATTTT. This codes for CASRTDRVRASTDTQYF.

This clonotype showed up just a few times. The V and J genes are TRBV12-3 or TRBV12-4 and TRBJ2-4; TRBD1 aligns across 12 bases. The tail of the sequence fits TRBJ2-7 better, so the J call may be wrong. This CDR3 is 14 amino acids long. This CDR3 reads CASRTGQGANEQYF. The CDR3 bases are TGTGCCAGCAGAACGGGACAGGGGGCCAACGAGCAGTACTTC.

V and J are TRBV20-1 and TRBJ2-3; possibly TRBD1 for D (6 bases). This CDR3 is built from 12 residues. Trimming took 3 bases from V and 13 from J, leaving 17 bases between them. Germline CDR1 reads DFQATT; CDR2 reads SNEGSKA (reference sequence). The DNA of the CDR3 is TGCAGTGCTAGGGAAGGGGACACTCTAAAGTATTTT. Residues: CSAREGDTLKYF.

J is TRBJ2-1 and V is TRBV13; D is unclear. The CDR3 is made up of 14 amino acids. V was clipped by 5 bases and J by 9 bases, with 17 bases between them. CDR1 is PRHDT and CDR2 is FYEKMQ in the germline V gene (reference sequence). CDR3 amino acids: CASSQMTSPGEQFF. In DNA, the CDR3 is TGTGCCAGCAGCCAAATGACGTCACCGGGTGAGCAGTTCTTC.

V and J are TRBV10-3 and TRBJ2-1, with D possibly TRBD1 on 6 matching bases. V was trimmed by 6 bases and J by 10 bases, leaving 16 bases between them. Germline CDR1 is ENHRY and CDR2 is SYGVKD. The CDR3 runs 13 residues. CDR3 DNA: TGTGCCATCAGCCCAGGGGACGGGATAGAGCAGTTCTTC. Translation gives CAISPGDGIEQFF.

This clonotype came up once. The chain uses TRBV27 and TRBJ1-2; TRBD1 matches 7 bases. The V gene's germline CDR1 is MNHEY and CDR2 SMNVEV (reference sequence). J lost 3 bases, V lost 4 bases, and 11 bases had no gene match. The CDR3 spans 16 residues. CDR3 coding DNA: TGTGCCAGCAGTTCCAGCCGGTGGCAGGGGGACTATGGCTACACCTTC. Translated: CASSSSRWQGDYGYTF.

The chain carries TRBV7-9 and TRBJ2-1; D not resolved. This CDR3 is built from 13 residues. CDR1 and CDR2 from the germline V gene are SEHNR and FQNEAQ (reference sequence). V was cut by 4 bases and J by 6 bases, with 10 bases left in between. CDR3 protein: CASSSPRVNEQFF. DNA for the CDR3: TGTGCCAGCAGCTCGCCCCGAGTCAATGAGCAGTTCTTC.

This chain uses TRBV5-6 with TRBJ1-1, with a weak D call TRBD1 (5 bases). This CDR3 spans 14 amino acids. CDR1 and CDR2 from the germline V gene are SGHDT and YYEEEE. The V end lost 7 bases, the J end lost 1 base, and 14 bases lay between the germline ends. The CDR3 sequence: CASGPTGGNTEAFF. CDR3 DNA: TGTGCCAGCGGCCCTACTGGGGGGAACACTGAAGCTTTCTTT.

This chain uses TRBV6-5 with TRBJ2-5; TRBD2 is a possible D gene (6 bases). Germline lookup yields CDR1 MNHEY and CDR2 SVGAGI. V was pared by 6 bases and J by 5 bases, with 22 bases between. The CDR3 is made up of 16 amino acids. The CDR3 loop reads CASSLTPTGVGETQYF. In DNA form, the CDR3 reads TGTGCCAGCAGCCTAACCCCTACGGGAGTGGGGGAGACCCAGTACTTC.